The next 14 T cell receptor beta chains were all read from a single sample in a study of blood T cell repertoires in COVID-19. The repertoire was sequenced with immunoSEQ multiplex PCR; TCRdb's copy has only in-frame clones and lacks some. The sample carries about 220,000 clones, 82% recorded once. Material: peripheral blood. These receptors all stem from an older woman with COVID-19, enrolled during active disease.

The chain uses TRBV28 and TRBJ1-2; TRBD1 aligns across 7 bases. The V gene's germline CDR1 is MDHEN and CDR2 SYDVKM. CDR3 size: 14 residues. The ends lost 10 bases at V and 3 bases at J; junction bases unmatched: 11. The CDR3 here is CATSTPGTDYGYTF. The CDR3 coding sequence is TGTGCCACCAGCACTCCCGGGACAGACTATGGCTACACCTTC.

In its sample, this clone was seen a few times. This chain links TRBV18 with TRBJ2-5; TRBD2 matches 7 bases. This CDR3 has 14 amino acids. V lost 2 bases, J lost 1 base, and 1 base stayed unmatched. Germline CDR1 and CDR2: KGHSH and LQKENI. CDR3 sequence reads: CASSPTSVQETQYF. DNA of the CDR3: TGTGCCAGCTCACCAACTAGCGTCCAAGAGACCCAGTACTTC.

The V and J genes are TRBV5-8 and TRBJ2-3; perhaps TRBD1 as D (5 bases). This CDR3 has 14 residues. V lost 0 bases, J lost 8 bases, and 13 bases lay in between. Germline-derived CDR1 and CDR2 are SGHTS and YDEGEE. The CDR3 DNA reads as TGTGCCAGCAGCTTGGGACAGACGCTTTTTACGCAGTATTTT. Its protein product is CASSLGQTLFTQYF.

V gene TRBV18 combines with J gene TRBJ1-3; TRBD1 matches 7 bases. Germline values: CDR1 KGHSH, CDR2 LQKENI. This CDR3 spans 16 amino acids. V dropped 3 bases and J dropped 0; count of bases not matched to a gene: 5. The CDR3 DNA reads as TGTGCCAGCTCACCTTCGACAGGGACCTCTGGAAACACCATATATTTT. As protein: CASSPSTGTSGNTIYF.

This chain links TRBV6-5 with TRBJ1-1; D possibly corresponds to TRBD1 (5 bases). Between the trimmed V and J ends, which lost 2 bases and 5 bases, there was a span of 9 bases. CDR1 is MNHEY and CDR2 is SVGAGI in the germline V gene. The CDR3 consists of 13 residues. CDR3 amino acids: CASSYGRVTEAFF. The CDR3 DNA follows: TGTGCCAGCAGTTACGGCAGGGTTACTGAAGCTTTCTTT.

V gene TRBV6-5 combines with J gene TRBJ1-3; TRBD1 is a possible D gene (5 bases). V dropped 7 bases and J dropped 0 bases, with 10 bases sitting between them. The CDR3 consists of 14 residues. Germline lookup yields CDR1 MNHEY and CDR2 SVGAGI. CDR3 sequence (DNA): TGTGCCAGCACCCCAGGGTACTCTGGAAACACCATATATTTT. Translation: CASTPGYSGNTIYF.

The chain has TRBV5-1 and TRBJ2-2; 10 bases map to TRBD1. Germline V gene sequence: CDR1 SGHRS, CDR2 YFSETQ. This CDR3 has 16 amino acids. The trim removed 4 bases at V and 7 bases at J, leaving 10 bases unmatched. CDR3 sequence: CASSGETGGEGGELFF. In DNA form, the CDR3 reads TGCGCCAGCAGCGGAGAGACAGGGGGCGAAGGCGGGGAGCTGTTTTTT.

The chain carries TRBV6-5 and TRBJ2-1; 11 nucleotides align to TRBD1. Germline CDR1 MNHEY, CDR2 SVGAGI. V shed 6 bases, J shed 8 bases, and the junction held 6 bases outside the gene matches. CDR3 length: 14 amino acids. Here the CDR3 DNA reads TGTGCCAGCAGCGGGACAGGGGGGTTCCATGAGCAGTTCTTC. This sequence encodes CASSGTGGFHEQFF.

This chain uses TRBV3-1 (or the pseudogene TRBV3-2) with TRBJ2-3; a weak D match, TRBD1 (5 bases). This CDR3 spans 16 amino acids. Trimming shortened V by 2 bases and J by 2 bases, and 14 bases separated the two germline ends. Germline V gives CDR1 LGHDT, CDR2 YNNKEL (reference sequence). CDR3 amino acids: CASSQRAGPYTDTQYF. CDR3 in DNA: TGTGCCAGCAGCCAAAGGGCAGGGCCCTACACAGATACGCAGTATTTT.

The chain carries TRBV28 and TRBJ2-7; D gene ambiguous. This CDR3 is built from 14 residues. The ends were cut back, 4 bases at V and 4 bases at J, with 14 bases in the middle. Germline-derived CDR1 and CDR2 are MDHEN and SYDVKM. CDR3 sequence (DNA): TGTGCCAGCAGTTCCTCAGGATTAGGTTACGAGCAGTACTTC. Amino acids: CASSSSGLGYEQYF.

This chain connects TRBV5-1 to TRBJ1-3; tentative D call: TRBD1 (5 bases). The germline CDR1 and CDR2 sequences are SGHRS and YFSETQ. Trimming stripped 3 bases from V and 3 bases from J, with 13 bases between. This CDR3 comprises 15 residues. In DNA, the CDR3 is TGCGCCAGCAGCTCGGAGGGGCAGGGTGGAAACACCATATATTTT. This codes for CASSSEGQGGNTIYF.

The chain couples TRBV7-9 to TRBJ1-5, with 8 positions matching TRBD1. V gave up 4 bases and J gave up 10 bases; unmatched junction bases: 12. The CDR3 totals 15 residues. Germline-derived CDR1 and CDR2 are SEHNR and FQNEAQ (reference sequence). CDR3 region: CASSWGDRLQEPQHF. In DNA, the CDR3 is TGTGCCAGCAGCTGGGGGGACAGGCTCCAAGAACCCCAGCATTTT.

This clone was detected once. This chain uses TRBV18 with TRBJ1-2; D is perhaps TRBD1 (5 bases). This CDR3 is built from 14 residues. V lost 2 bases and J lost 4, with 11 bases in between. Germline lookup yields CDR1 KGHSH and CDR2 LQKENI. In DNA form, the CDR3 reads TGTGCCAGCTCACCAACCGACAGCCCCTATGGCTACACCTTC. Its protein product is CASSPTDSPYGYTF.

The chain carries TRBV7-9 and TRBJ2-1; D unresolved. The CDR3 is made up of 11 amino acids. From germline, CDR1 is SEHNR and CDR2 FQNEAQ (reference sequence). V lost 4 bases to trimming and J lost 9 bases, with 7 bases between them. The CDR3 sequence: CASSYSSEQFF. CDR3 coding DNA: TGTGCCAGCAGCTATAGCTCTGAGCAGTTCTTC. Based on the CDR3 plus reference TRBV7-9 and TRBJ2-1, the full variable domain is DTGVSQNPRHKITKRGQNVTFRCDPISEHNRLYWYRQTLGQGPEFLTYFQNEAQLEKSRLLSDRFSAERPKGSFSTLEIQRTEQGDSAMYLCASSYSSEQFFGPGTRLTVL.